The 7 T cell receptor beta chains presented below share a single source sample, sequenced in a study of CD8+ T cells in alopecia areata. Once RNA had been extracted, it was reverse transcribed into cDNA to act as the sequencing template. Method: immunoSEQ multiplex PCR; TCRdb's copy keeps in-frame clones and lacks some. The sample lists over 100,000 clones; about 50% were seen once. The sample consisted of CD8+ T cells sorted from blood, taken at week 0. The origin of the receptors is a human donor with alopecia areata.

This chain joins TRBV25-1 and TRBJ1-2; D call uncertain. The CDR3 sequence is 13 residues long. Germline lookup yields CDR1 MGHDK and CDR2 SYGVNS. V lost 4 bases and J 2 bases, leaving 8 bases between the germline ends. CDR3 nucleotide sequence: TGTGCCAGCAGTGTGGCAGCAAACTATGGCTACACCTTC. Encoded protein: CASSVAANYGYTF.

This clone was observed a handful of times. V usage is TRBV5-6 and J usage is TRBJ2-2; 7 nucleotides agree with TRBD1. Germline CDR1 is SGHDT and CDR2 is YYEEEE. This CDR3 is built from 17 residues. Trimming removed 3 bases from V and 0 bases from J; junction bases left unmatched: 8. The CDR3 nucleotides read TGTGCCAGCAGCTACGGGGACAGCCGCGCGAACACCGGGGAGCTGTTTTTT. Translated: CASSYGDSRANTGELFF. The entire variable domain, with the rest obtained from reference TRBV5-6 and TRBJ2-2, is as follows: DAGVTQSPTHLIKTRGQQVTLRCSPKSGHDTVSWYQQALGQGPQFIFQYYEEEERQRGNFPDRFSGHQFPNYSSELNVNALLLGDSALYLCASSYGDSRANTGELFFGEGSRLTVL.

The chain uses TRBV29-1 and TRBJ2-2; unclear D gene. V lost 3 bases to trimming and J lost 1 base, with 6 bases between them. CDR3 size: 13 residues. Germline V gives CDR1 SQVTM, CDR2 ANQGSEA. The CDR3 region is CSVDTENTGELFF. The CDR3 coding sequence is TGCAGCGTTGATACAGAGAACACCGGGGAGCTGTTTTTT.

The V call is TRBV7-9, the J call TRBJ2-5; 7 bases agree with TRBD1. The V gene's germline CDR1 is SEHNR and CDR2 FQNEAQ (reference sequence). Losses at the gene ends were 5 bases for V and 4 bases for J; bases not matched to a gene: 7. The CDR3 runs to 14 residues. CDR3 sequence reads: CASSRWTGGETQYF. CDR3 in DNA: TGTGCCAGCAGCCGTTGGACAGGAGGAGAGACCCAGTACTTC.

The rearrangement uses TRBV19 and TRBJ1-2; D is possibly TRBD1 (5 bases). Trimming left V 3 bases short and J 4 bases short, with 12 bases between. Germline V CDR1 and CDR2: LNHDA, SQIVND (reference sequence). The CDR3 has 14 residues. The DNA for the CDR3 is TGTGCCAGTAGTATTTGGGGCACAGGCTATGGCTACACCTTC. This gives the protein CASSIWGTGYGYTF. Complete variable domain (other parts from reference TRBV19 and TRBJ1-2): DGGITQSPKYLFRKEGQNVTLSCEQNLNHDAMYWYRQDPGQGLRLIYYSQIVNDFQKGDIAEGYSVSREKKESFPLTVTSAQKNPTAFYLCASSIWGTGYGYTFGSGTRLTVV.

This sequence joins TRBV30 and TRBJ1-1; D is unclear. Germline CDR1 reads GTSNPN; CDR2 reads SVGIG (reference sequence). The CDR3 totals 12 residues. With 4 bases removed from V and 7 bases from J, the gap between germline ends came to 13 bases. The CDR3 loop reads CAWNLGPGEAFF. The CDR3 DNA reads TGTGCCTGGAACCTAGGGCCCGGTGAAGCTTTCTTT.

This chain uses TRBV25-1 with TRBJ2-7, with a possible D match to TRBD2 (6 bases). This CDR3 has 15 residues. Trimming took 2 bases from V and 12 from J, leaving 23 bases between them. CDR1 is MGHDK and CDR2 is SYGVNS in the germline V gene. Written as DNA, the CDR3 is TGTGCCAGCAGTGAAGTAGGAGGGGTCATGTCGGATGTGTACTTC. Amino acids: CASSEVGGVMSDVYF.